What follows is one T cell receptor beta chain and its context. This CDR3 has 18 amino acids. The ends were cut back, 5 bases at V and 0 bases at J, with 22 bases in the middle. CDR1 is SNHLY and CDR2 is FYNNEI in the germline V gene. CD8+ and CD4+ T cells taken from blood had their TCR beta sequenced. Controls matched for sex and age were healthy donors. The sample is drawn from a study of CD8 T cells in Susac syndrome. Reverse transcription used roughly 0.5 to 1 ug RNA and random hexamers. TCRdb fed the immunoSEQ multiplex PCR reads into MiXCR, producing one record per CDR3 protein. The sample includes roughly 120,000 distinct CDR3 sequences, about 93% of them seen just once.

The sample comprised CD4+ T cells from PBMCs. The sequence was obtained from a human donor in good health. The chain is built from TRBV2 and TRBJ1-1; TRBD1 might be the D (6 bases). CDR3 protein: CASSTFRGGAGMNTEAFF. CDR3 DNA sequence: TGTGCCAGCAGTACCTTCCGCGGGGGCGCCGGAATGAACACTGAAGCTTTCTTT.